The sequence of this TCR beta chain was determined in a study of blood T cell repertoires in COVID-19. Data came from immunoSEQ multiplex PCR; TCRdb stores just in-frame clones and leaves some out. This sample has around 200,000 clones, with roughly 80% found just once. After removal of 0 bases from V and 8 bases from J, the junction contained 15 bases not matched to a gene. The V gene's germline CDR1 is KGHSH and CDR2 LQKENI. This CDR3 is built from 18 residues. The chain recombines TRBV18 with TRBJ1-2; TRBD1 agrees at 10 bases. The clonotype comes from a man aged 30 to 39 with active or convalescent COVID-19. Material: peripheral blood. The CDR3: CASSPPGQGDRGPEGYTF. Written as DNA, the CDR3 is TGTGCCAGCTCACCACCGGGGCAGGGGGACAGGGGCCCGGAAGGCTACACCTTC.